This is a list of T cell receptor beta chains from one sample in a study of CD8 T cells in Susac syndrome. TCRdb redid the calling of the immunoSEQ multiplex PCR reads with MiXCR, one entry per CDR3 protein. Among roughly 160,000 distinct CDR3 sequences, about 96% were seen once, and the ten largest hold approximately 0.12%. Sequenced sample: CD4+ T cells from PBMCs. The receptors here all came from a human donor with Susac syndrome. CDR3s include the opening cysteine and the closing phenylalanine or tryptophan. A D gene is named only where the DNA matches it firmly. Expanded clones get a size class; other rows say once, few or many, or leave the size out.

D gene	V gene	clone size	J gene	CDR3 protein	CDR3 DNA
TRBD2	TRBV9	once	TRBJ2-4	CASSPTGPGGNIQYF	TGTGCCAGCAGCCCAACCGGGCCGGGAGGGAACATTCAGTACTTC
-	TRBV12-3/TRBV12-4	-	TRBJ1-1	CASSLWGDTEAFF	TGTGCCAGCAGTTTGTGGGGAGACACTGAAGCTTTCTTT
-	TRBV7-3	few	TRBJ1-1	CASSLQAGTEAFF	TGTGCCAGCAGCTTACAGGCGGGCACTGAAGCTTTCTTT
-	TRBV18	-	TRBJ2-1	CASSPPIASSSYNEQFF	TGTGCCAGCTCACCACCGATTGCTTCCAGCTCCTACAATGAGCAGTTCTTC
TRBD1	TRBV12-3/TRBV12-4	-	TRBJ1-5	CASSRIGTGQHF	TGTGCCAGCAGCCGCATCGGGACAGGGCAGCATTTT
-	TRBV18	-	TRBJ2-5	CASSRLPKTPIAETQYF	TGTGCCAGCTCACGGCTCCCAAAGACCCCCATAGCAGAGACCCAGTACTTC
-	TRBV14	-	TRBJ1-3	CASSQRGVGNTIYF	TGTGCCAGCAGCCAAAGAGGGGTCGGAAACACCATATATTTT
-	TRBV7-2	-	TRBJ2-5	CASSGQYGKTQYF	TGTGCCAGCAGTGGACAGTACGGAAAGACCCAGTACTTC
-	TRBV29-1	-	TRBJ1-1	CSVGLKQNTEAFF	TGCAGCGTTGGGCTTAAGCAGAACACTGAAGCTTTCTTT
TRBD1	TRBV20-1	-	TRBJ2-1	CSANLDRENEQFF	TGCAGTGCTAACCTGGACAGGGAGAATGAGCAGTTCTTC
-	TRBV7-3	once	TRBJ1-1	CASSSGSNTEAFF	TGTGCCAGCAGCTCAGGGTCTAACACTGAAGCTTTCTTT
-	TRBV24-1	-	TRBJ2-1	CATSVGSSYNEQFF	TGTGCCACCAGTGTCGGTAGCTCCTACAATGAGCAGTTCTTC
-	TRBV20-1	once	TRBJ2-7	CSARSSGTYGRYEQYF	TGCAGTGCTAGAAGCTCCGGGACCTACGGGAGATACGAGCAGTACTTC
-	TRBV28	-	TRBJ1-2	CASSSLMDYTF	TGTGCCAGCAGTTCACTTATGGACTACACCTTC
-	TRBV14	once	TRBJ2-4	CASSQNQAGIQYF	TGTGCCAGCAGCCAAAATCAGGCAGGCATTCAGTACTTC
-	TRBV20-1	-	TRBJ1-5	CSARVTADSNQPQHF	TGCAGTGCTAGAGTGACAGCGGATAGCAATCAGCCCCAGCATTTT
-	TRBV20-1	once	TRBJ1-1	CSASTGAWNTEAFF	TGCAGTGCCAGTACCGGGGCATGGAACACTGAAGCTTTCTTT
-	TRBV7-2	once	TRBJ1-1	CASRISRDTEAFF	TGTGCCAGCAGGATTAGCAGGGACACTGAAGCTTTCTTT
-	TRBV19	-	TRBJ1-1	CASSIDGGMNTEAFF	TGTGCCAGTAGTATAGACGGGGGGATGAACACTGAAGCTTTCTTT
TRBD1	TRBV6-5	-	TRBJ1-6	CAKWDRSVFAPLHF	TGTGCCAAATGGGACAGAAGTGTCTTTGCACCCCTCCACTTT